The text below deals with one T cell receptor (beta chain). Its antigen is undetermined. V lost 6 bases to trimming and J lost 3 bases, with 14 bases between them. The CDR3 sequence is 14 residues long. This sample was taken from a study of post-analysis software for immune sequencing data. At the level of the study: Courses of disease covered relapsing-remitting, secondary progressive and progressive-relapsing multiple sclerosis.

Findings and caveats of the study: Several TRBV segments were more frequent in patients than controls; TRBV5-6, TRBV5-1 and TRBV20-1 belonged to this group. Multiple sclerosis patients showed significantly lower normalized Chao1 diversity than controls did.

Libraries were made from TCR beta cDNA, and they carried unique molecular identifiers. With about 0.95 to 10 million T cells as the source, hundreds of thousands of cDNA molecules resulted. TCRdb passed the PCR reads through MiXCR, listing each CDR3 protein once. The data contain about 160,000 distinct CDR3 sequences, about 34% of them singletons. The material was blood, obtained after autologous hematopoietic stem cell transplantation. This clonotype was obtained from a girl aged 10-17 years with multiple sclerosis. The chain joins TRBV12-3 or TRBV12-4 to TRBJ1-1; the D gene is possibly TRBD1 (5 bases). In DNA, the CDR3 is TGTGCCAGCAGCACATCGGGGGGGGACACTGAAGCTTTCTTT. Its translation is CASSTSGGDTEAFF.